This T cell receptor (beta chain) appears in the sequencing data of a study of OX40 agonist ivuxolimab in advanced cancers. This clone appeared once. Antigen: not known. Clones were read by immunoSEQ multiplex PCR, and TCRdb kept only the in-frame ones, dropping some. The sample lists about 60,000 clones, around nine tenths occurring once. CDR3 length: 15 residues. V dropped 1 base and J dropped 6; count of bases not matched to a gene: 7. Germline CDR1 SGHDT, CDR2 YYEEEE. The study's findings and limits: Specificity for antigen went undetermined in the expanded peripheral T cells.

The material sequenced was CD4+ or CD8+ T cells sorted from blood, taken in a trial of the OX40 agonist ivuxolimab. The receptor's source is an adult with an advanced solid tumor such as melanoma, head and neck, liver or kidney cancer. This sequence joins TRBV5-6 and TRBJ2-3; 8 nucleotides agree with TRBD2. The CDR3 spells CASSLFREGPDTQYF. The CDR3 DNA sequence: TGTGCCAGCAGCTTGTTCCGGGAGGGACCCGATACGCAGTATTTT.